Listed here are 9 T cell receptor beta chains from one sample, sequenced in a study of T cell changes during pregnancy in multiple sclerosis (dated by TCRdb to the late 2010s). Library construction relied on the immunoSEQ multiplex PCR assay. TCRdb took over this immuneACCESS table, retaining in-frame rearrangements with V and J assigned. Such tables are incomplete; in checked studies, under half of the missing clones stem from an unresolved V gene, and the remainder is unexplained. The sample includes about 100,000 clones, with approximately 94% observed a single time. Together, the top ten hold about 0.9% of the sample. The input for sequencing was peripheral blood, taken before pregnancy. The receptors come from a female donor with multiple sclerosis, enrolled in a pregnancy study.

The gene calls are TRBV12-5 and TRBJ2-7; D gene unclear. In germline, CDR1 is LGHNT, CDR2 FRNRAP. This CDR3 contains 13 residues. V was clipped by 2 bases and J by 2 bases, with 7 bases between them. CDR3 nucleotides: TGTGCTAGTGGTTTGTCCGTAGCCTACGAGCAGTACTTC. Translation: CASGLSVAYEQYF.

This chain links TRBV18 with TRBJ2-3; TRBD2 matches 7 bases. The ends lost 3 bases at V and 0 bases at J; junction bases unmatched: 3. Germline-derived CDR1 and CDR2 are KGHSH and LQKENI. This CDR3 is 15 amino acids long. This CDR3 is CASSPTSLSTDTQYF. The CDR3 DNA is TGTGCCAGCTCACCGACTAGCCTAAGCACAGATACGCAGTATTTT.

This clone was detected once. J is TRBJ1-2 and V is TRBV11-2; D unclear. Looked up from germline, CDR1 is SGHAT and CDR2 is FQNNGV. Deletions cut 3 bases from V and 5 bases from J, with 10 bases between. The CDR3 has 13 amino acids. The CDR3 is CASSFDRTYGYTF. CDR3 nucleotides: TGTGCCAGCAGCTTCGACCGGACTTATGGCTACACCTTC.

This chain uses TRBV14 with TRBJ2-1, with TRBD2 identical over 9 bases. Germline lookup yields CDR1 SGHDN and CDR2 FVKESK. The J segment lost 3 bases and the V segment lost 0 bases, leaving 9 bases of the junction unmatched. This CDR3 is built from 18 residues. CDR3 amino acids: CASSQEGGLAGIYNEQFF. For the CDR3, the DNA is TGTGCCAGCAGCCAAGAAGGGGGGCTAGCGGGGATCTACAATGAGCAGTTCTTC.

The chain employs TRBV19 and TRBJ2-1, with 8 bases fitting TRBD1. CDR1 is LNHDA, CDR2 SQIVND, per germline (reference sequence). The CDR3 spans 13 residues. Trimming took 5 bases from V and 6 from J; bases not matched to a gene: 3. CDR3 sequence reads: CASSRQGSNEQFF. CDR3 in DNA: TGTGCCAGTAGTCGACAGGGGTCCAATGAGCAGTTCTTC. The full variable domain, in which reference TRBV19 and TRBJ2-1 provide the parts outside the CDR3, is DGGITQSPKYLFRKEGQNVTLSCEQNLNHDAMYWYRQDPGQGLRLIYYSQIVNDFQKGDIAEGYSVSREKKESFPLTVTSAQKNPTAFYLCASSRQGSNEQFFGPGTRLTVL.

The J gene is TRBJ1-2, the V gene TRBV28, with D perhaps TRBD1 (5 bases). The CDR3 consists of 15 residues. Germline values: CDR1 MDHEN, CDR2 SYDVKM. V was shortened by 8 bases and J by 0 bases, with 16 bases between the two germline ends. CDR3 nucleotide sequence: TGTGCCAGCGGGACTGGCAGTCACGCTAACTATGGCTACACCTTC. Translating gives CASGTGSHANYGYTF.

V is TRBV11-3 and J is TRBJ2-2; tentative D call: TRBD1 (6 bases). Per germline, CDR1 SGHNT and CDR2 YENEEA. The CDR3 has 16 residues. Trimming removed 0 bases at V and 3 bases at J, with 11 bases between. The CDR3 here is CASSLDLAGDTGELFF. The CDR3 region has the DNA TGTGCCAGCAGCTTAGATTTGGCAGGGGACACCGGGGAGCTGTTTTTT.

The chain joins TRBV27 to TRBJ2-2; 15 bases are shared with TRBD2. The junction had 9 bases not matched to a gene; V was cut back by 6 bases and J by 7 bases. In germline, CDR1 is MNHEY, CDR2 SMNVEV (reference sequence). The CDR3 consists of 17 residues. DNA for the CDR3: TGTGCCAGCAGAGTAGGACTAGCGGGAGGGCCGATCGGGGAGCTGTTTTTT. Its translation: CASRVGLAGGPIGELFF.

This clone was picked up one time. The chain employs TRBV11-2 and TRBJ2-1, with 7 bases lining up with TRBD2. CDR3 length: 17 amino acids. The germline V gene encodes CDR1 SGHAT and CDR2 FQNNGV. The ends lost 2 bases at V and 7 bases at J; junction bases unmatched: 14. The CDR3 protein is CASSLREALRVVNEQFF. The CDR3 DNA follows: TGTGCCAGCAGCTTACGGGAGGCGTTGAGGGTGGTTAATGAGCAGTTCTTC.